This TCR beta chain comes out of a study of OX40 agonist ivuxolimab in advanced cancers. At the level of the study: Averaging about 60 years in age, with a range of about 23 to 85, the cohort was approximately 84% male.

General study findings and limits: Antigen specificity of clonally expanded peripheral T cells was not established.

TCRdb's table, derived via immunoSEQ multiplex PCR, lists solely in-frame clones and lacks some. The sample holds tens of thousands of clones, around 86% seen once. This clone showed up just once. Antigen specificity is unknown. Patients who had autoimmune disease history or got systemic immunosuppression were left out. This TCR was recovered from an adult with an advanced solid tumor such as melanoma, head and neck, liver or kidney cancer. The source was CD4+ or CD8+ T cells sorted from blood, collected in a trial of the OX40 agonist ivuxolimab.

CDR3 bases: TGTGCCTCTCAGAACAGGGTAGGCGGAAACTATGGCTACACCTTC. Translation gives CASQNRVGGNYGYTF. This rearrangement joins TRBV6-1 to TRBJ1-2, with TRBD1 as a possible D gene (6 bases). CDR3 length: 15 residues. V gave up 11 bases and J gave up 2 bases, with 21 bases separating them. Germline CDR1 and CDR2: MNHNS and SASEGT.